This T cell receptor beta chain emerged from a study of human T cells and chemical hapten exposure. Whole-study findings and limits: Compared to controls, expanded TCRs made significantly more large clusters of similar CDR3s.

Regarding time point: pre-sensitization, week 0. Described treatment: therapeutic diphenylcyclopropenone sensitization with weekly scalp DPC. It was unfractionated whole blood from which total RNA was extracted. V gave up 6 bases and J gave up 6 bases; unmatched junction bases: 13. CDR1 is DFQATT and CDR2 is SNEGSKA in the germline V gene (reference sequence). This CDR3 region has 15 residues. TCRdb re-analysed the RACE reads in MiXCR, keeping a single row per CDR3 protein. The profile covers more than 80,000 distinct CDR3 sequences, with approximately 11% appearing a single time and more than 2.5% taken by the ten largest. On this clonotype: Its specificity is not known.

This clonotype was obtained from a woman aged 60-75 years with alopecia areata. Some clones in this sample may be carry-over from other donors' samples. V usage is TRBV20-1 and J usage is TRBJ2-3; 9 bases are shared with TRBD2. The starting material was whole blood, obtained in connection with sensitization to the hapten diphenylcyclopropenone (DPC). CDR3 sequence reads: CSATTASGASDTQYF. The CDR3 DNA reads TGCAGTGCCACCACCGCTAGCGGGGCCTCGGATACGCAGTATTTT.